One and the same sample provided the 23 T cell receptor beta chains below, sequenced in a study of radiotherapy plus CTLA-4 blockade in lung cancer. Here immunoSEQ multiplex PCR was the method, and the copy in TCRdb shows in-frame clones only, minus some. The sample records tens of thousands of clones, 79% being singletons. The sample consisted of peripheral blood, taken from a patient treated with radiotherapy plus ipilimumab. The origin of the receptors is a human donor with non-small cell lung cancer who had a complete response to radiotherapy plus ipilimumab.

In the case of this clone: Different DNA sequences within this sample yield the same CDR3. The CDR3 protein is CASSPRGNTEAFF. The CDR3 coding sequence is TGTGCCAGCAGCCCCCGGGGAAACACTGAAGCTTTCTTT. The chain has TRBV14 and TRBJ1-1; D not resolved. The CDR3 spans 13 residues. Germline V gene data show CDR1 as SGHDN and CDR2 as FVKESK. The ends were cut back, 4 bases at V and 2 bases at J, with 8 bases in the middle.

This clone turned up a few times. The rearrangement joins TRBV27 to TRBJ1-5; TRBD1 is a possible D gene (5 bases). The CDR3 has 17 residues. V was clipped by 3 bases and J by 1 base, with 16 bases between them. Germline CDR1 and CDR2: MNHEY and SMNVEV (reference sequence). This CDR3 is CASSFPDGGVSNQPQHF. DNA of the CDR3: TGTGCCAGCAGTTTTCCCGACGGGGGAGTGAGCAATCAGCCCCAGCATTTT.

V and J are TRBV25-1 and TRBJ2-6; 8 bases agree with TRBD1. In germline, CDR1 is MGHDK, CDR2 SYGVNS. With V trimmed by 2 bases and J by 3 bases, 3 bases remained unmatched. This CDR3 has 16 amino acids. This CDR3 reads CASSEQGAGGANVLTF. The CDR3 DNA reads as TGTGCCAGCAGTGAACAGGGGGCAGGTGGGGCCAACGTCCTGACTTTC.

This chain links TRBV2 with TRBJ1-2; possibly TRBD1 for D (6 bases). Germline loops: CDR1 SNHLY, CDR2 FYNNEI. This CDR3 has 15 residues. Trimming took off 4 bases at V and 5 bases at J, with 17 bases between the two ends. CDR3 DNA sequence: TGTGCCAGCAGTGGTGGGCAGGGAGGGGGTTATGGCTACACCTTC. It is translated as CASSGGQGGGYGYTF.

This sequence joins TRBV14 and TRBJ2-5; D call uncertain. Trimming took 1 base from V and 7 from J, leaving 16 bases between them. The CDR3 runs 15 residues. Germline V gene lookup returns CDR1 SGHDN and CDR2 FVKESK. The CDR3 bases are TGTGCCAGCAGCCAAGGGCAAACGGGCCCCAGGACCCAGTACTTC. Its translation is CASSQGQTGPRTQYF.

This chain connects TRBV28 to TRBJ1-6; 9 bases match TRBD1. Trimming took 5 bases from V and 7 from J; bases not matched to a gene: 9. The CDR3 length is 16 residues. Germline CDR1 reads MDHEN; CDR2 reads SYDVKM. The CDR3, as DNA: TGTGCCAGCAGTGCCGGGACAGGGTCTTGGAATTCACCCCTCCACTTT. Protein product: CASSAGTGSWNSPLHF.

The V and J genes are TRBV5-1 and TRBJ1-2; D not certain. V was pared by 4 bases and J by 1 base, with 17 bases between. CDR1 and CDR2 (germline): SGHRS, YFSETQ. This CDR3 region has 16 residues. The CDR3 spells CASSSMGDTLNYGYTF. CDR3 bases: TGCGCCAGCAGCAGTATGGGCGATACTCTTAACTATGGCTACACCTTC.

In its sample, this clone was seen a few times. The chain links TRBV7-2 to TRBJ1-1; 9 nucleotides agree with TRBD1. Germline V gene lookup returns CDR1 SGHTA and CDR2 FQGNSA. Trimming cost V 1 base and J 6 bases; bases outside gene matches: 3. CDR3 size: 14 residues. CDR3 in DNA: TGTGCCAGCAGCTTAGGGGGACAGGGTGCTGAAGCTTTCTTT. This sequence encodes CASSLGGQGAEAFF.

J is TRBJ2-5 and V is TRBV7-2, with 8 bases identical to TRBD1. V trimming: 5 bases; J trimming: 5 bases; junction bases outside the gene matches: 7. The CDR3 covers 14 residues. Germline V CDR1 and CDR2: SGHTA, FQGNSA. As DNA, the CDR3 is TGTGCCAGCAGCGCAGGGGGCGCGGGGGAGACCCAGTACTTC. It specifies CASSAGGAGETQYF.

This clone was detected once. V is TRBV28 and J is TRBJ2-7; 7 bases line up with TRBD1. Germline CDR1 is MDHEN and CDR2 is SYDVKM. This CDR3 spans 14 amino acids. Germline trimming cut 4 bases from V and 3 bases from J; bases unmatched to any gene: 6. DNA for the CDR3: TGTGCCAGCAGTTCACCAGGGGGTAACTACGAGCAGTACGTC. Its translation is CASSSPGGNYEQYV.

This clone occurred once. The chain carries TRBV28 and TRBJ1-5; D may be TRBD1 (5 bases). Germline V gene sequence: CDR1 MDHEN, CDR2 SYDVKM. V lost 1 base to trimming and J lost 3 bases, with 19 bases between them. The CDR3 covers 18 residues. The DNA of the CDR3 is TGTGCCAGCAGTTTATCGAGTAGGGGCGGCAGCGTCAATCAGCCCCAGCATTTT. It encodes CASSLSSRGGSVNQPQHF. Supplemented by reference TRBV28 and TRBJ1-5, the full variable domain reads DVKVTQSSRYLVKRTGEKVFLECVQDMDHENMFWYRQDPGLGLRLIYFSYDVKMKEKGDIPEGYSVSREKKERFSLILESASTNQTSMYLCASSLSSRGGSVNQPQHFGDGTRLSIL.

The rearrangement uses TRBV4-1 and TRBJ2-3; TRBD2 aligns across 7 bases. CDR1 is MGHRA and CDR2 is YSYEKL in the germline V gene. CDR3 size: 18 residues. Losses at the gene ends were 5 bases for V and 0 bases for J; bases not matched to a gene: 14. In DNA, the CDR3 is TGCGCCAGCAGCTACAGTCCTGTTGCGGGGGATAGCACAGATACGCAGTATTTT. Protein sequence: CASSYSPVAGDSTDTQYF.

The V and J genes are TRBV30 and TRBJ2-3; D is uncertain. Germline V gene data show CDR1 as GTSNPN and CDR2 as SVGIG (reference sequence). This CDR3 spans 13 amino acids. V lost 3 bases and J lost 6, with 13 bases in between. Written as DNA, the CDR3 is TGTGCCTGGAGAACGGGCGTCGCGGATACGCAGTATTTT. Translated, it gives CAWRTGVADTQYF.

The chain has TRBV7-9 and TRBJ2-7, with a possible D match to TRBD2 (5 bases). Germline V lookup: CDR1 SEHNR, CDR2 FQNEAQ (reference sequence). V shed 1 base and J shed 5 bases, with 18 bases lying between them. CDR3 length: 16 amino acids. The CDR3 region has the DNA TGTGCCAGCAGCTTAGTCAGCCTGGACTTAGGAAACGAGCAGTACTTC. This sequence encodes CASSLVSLDLGNEQYF.

This chain uses TRBV6-5 with TRBJ1-5; D not resolved. The V gene lost 5 bases and the J gene lost 6 bases, with 14 bases spanning the gap. Germline V CDR1 and CDR2: MNHEY, SVGAGI. The CDR3 consists of 14 residues. The CDR3 here is CASSAGRRSQPQHF. CDR3 nucleotide sequence: TGTGCCAGCAGTGCCGGACGACGGAGTCAGCCCCAGCATTTT.

The chain joins TRBV4-2 to TRBJ2-5, with 12 bases lining up with TRBD2. The CDR3 spans 17 residues. Germline V gives CDR1 LGHNA, CDR2 YNFKEQ. The V segment lost 1 base and the J segment 5 bases; nucleotides outside the gene matches: 8. The CDR3 bases are TGTGCCAGCAGCCAAGTAGCTAGCGGGGGGGCCCCGGAGACCCAGTACTTC. Protein sequence: CASSQVASGGAPETQYF.

The genes are TRBV12-5 and TRBJ2-7, with D possibly TRBD2 on 5 matching bases. Per the germline V gene, CDR1 is LGHNT and CDR2 is FRNRAP. There are 13 residues in the CDR3. CDR3 nucleotides: TGTGCCAAAAGGCCCAGGTGGCGGGCCGAGCAGTACGTC. The encoded protein is CAKRPRWRAEQYV.

This sequence joins TRBV7-2 and TRBJ2-2, with 10 bases that match TRBD2. Germline CDR1 reads SGHTA; CDR2 reads FQGNSA. With 5 bases clipped from V and 5 bases from J, the junction kept 8 bases outside the gene matches. CDR3 size: 16 residues. The CDR3 bases are TGTGCCAGCAGCGTACCTAGCGGGGGTCGAACCGGGGAGCTGTTTTTT. This encodes CASSVPSGGRTGELFF.

The rearrangement joins TRBV5-6 to TRBJ2-1, with D perhaps assigned TRBD1 or TRBD2 (6 bases each). V was pared by 2 bases and J by 3 bases, with 15 bases between. Germline CDR1 SGHDT, CDR2 YYEEEE. This CDR3 comprises 16 residues. The CDR3 nucleotides are TGTGCCAGCAGCTTTAGTCCGGGGGCGCGCTACAATGAGCAGTTCTTC. Its protein is CASSFSPGARYNEQFF.

This rearrangement joins TRBV30 to TRBJ1-2; 10 bases map to TRBD1. Germline trimming cut 3 bases from V and 7 bases from J; bases unmatched to any gene: 8. Germline CDR1 reads GTSNPN; CDR2 reads SVGIG (reference sequence). The CDR3 spans 14 residues. The CDR3 here is CAWSDQGQGVGYTF. The CDR3 DNA follows: TGTGCCTGGAGCGACCAAGGACAGGGGGTTGGCTACACCTTC.

The chain joins TRBV23-1 to TRBJ2-1; D not resolved. TRBV23-1 is an ORF, and what it does is uncertain. CDR3 size: 13 residues. Trimming took off 6 bases at V and 3 bases at J, with 9 bases between the two ends. CDR3 nucleotide sequence: TGCGCCAGCAGCATCAACAGCTACAATGAGCAGTTCTTC. It yields the protein CASSINSYNEQFF.

The CDR3 nucleotides are TGTGCCAGCAGTAACAGGGGGCACTCCTACGAGCAGTACTTC. Its translation: CASSNRGHSYEQYF. V and J are TRBV7-8 and TRBJ2-7; 9 bases agree with TRBD1. Germline CDR1 and CDR2: SGHVS and FQNEAQ. V shed 6 bases and J 0 bases; nucleotides not matched to a gene: 3. This CDR3 spans 14 amino acids.

V and J are TRBV4-1 and TRBJ2-5, with 8 positions matching TRBD2. Germline V gene sequence: CDR1 MGHRA, CDR2 YSYEKL. The CDR3 extends over 17 amino acids. The junction had 11 bases not matched to a gene; V was cut back by 0 bases and J by 5 bases. The CDR3 reads CASSQDKGLGEGETQYF. DNA of the CDR3: TGCGCCAGCAGCCAAGATAAGGGACTAGGGGAGGGGGAGACCCAGTACTTC.